Listed below are T cell receptor beta chains from one sample, sequenced in a study of CD8 T cells in ankylosing spondylitis. TCRdb recomputed calls from the 5' RACE reads with MiXCR, one row per CDR3 protein. The profile shows approximately 25,000 distinct CDR3 sequences, roughly a sixth of them singletons. The sample consisted of blood. These receptors originate from a male donor with ankylosing spondylitis or in good health (not recorded which). The CDR3 runs from the conserved cysteine through the conserved F or W. Each record gives: V gene, J gene, CDR3 protein.

>TRBV6-2/TRBV6-3|TRBJ2-5
CASSYTAVTGETQYF
>TRBV5-1|TRBJ2-3
CASSLRILTDTQYF
>TRBV29-1|TRBJ2-7
CSVEAPGAYEQYF
>TRBV19|TRBJ2-4
CASSIGQGPDIQYF
>TRBV20-1|TRBJ2-7
CSARDRGGNPYEQYF
>TRBV28|TRBJ2-5
CASSPWTSGQETQYF
>TRBV28|TRBJ2-1
CASVGNENNEQFF
>TRBV12-3/TRBV12-4|TRBJ1-5
CASSSNDRGNQPQHF
>TRBV6-2/TRBV6-3|TRBJ2-1
CASRVGNEQFF
>TRBV10-3|TRBJ2-3
CATGPDRADTQYF
>TRBV29-1|TRBJ2-1
CSVEDPFYNEQFF
>TRBV5-5|TRBJ2-1
CASSPGIGLAGMYEQFF
>TRBV7-3|TRBJ2-2
CASSPFHNTGELFF
>TRBV7-2|TRBJ1-1
CASSSQNTEAFF
>TRBV7-2|TRBJ1-3
CASSPQGAGNTIYF
>TRBV28|TRBJ2-3
CASSESFGTDTQYF
>TRBV29-1|TRBJ2-1
CSALTGGYNEQFF
>TRBV4-1|TRBJ1-2
CASSQTERGGRTDGYTF
>TRBV5-5|TRBJ2-3
CASSLGDRVTDTQYF
>TRBV25-1|TRBJ1-1
CASSEPGYTEAFF
>TRBV28|TRBJ2-6
CASRHPTGANVLTF
>TRBV7-2|TRBJ2-5
CASSLGSGSGPQETQYF
>TRBV7-2|TRBJ1-4
CASSQLGTINEKLFF
>TRBV4-3|TRBJ2-2
CASSLRGLTGYGELFF
>TRBV7-2|TRBJ2-1
CASSLTRTYNEQFF
>TRBV20-1|TRBJ2-5
CSAGHDSGYQETQYF
>TRBV5-5|TRBJ2-2
CASSPLVGGRGVGAGELFF
>TRBV5-1|TRBJ1-5
CASSLAPNQPQHF
>TRBV12-3/TRBV12-4|TRBJ2-2
CASSFRGGVQGGELFF
>TRBV7-9|TRBJ2-2
CASSEMGNTGELFF
>TRBV7-2|TRBJ2-7
CASSLVVRSSYEQYF